This TCR beta chain was sequenced in a study of identical twins. Notes on the study in general: Out-of-frame alpha sequences common to twins were enriched for low generation probability. Modelling underestimated the level of out-of-frame TCR alpha sharing observed in monozygotic twins.

There are a few counts of this clonotype. Its antigen is unknown. TCRdb used MiXCR to reprocess the 5' RACE reads, holding one entry per CDR3 protein. The sample shows 500,000 to 650,000 distinct CDR3 sequences, roughly 7.1% of them seen only once. The CDR3 totals 16 residues. Germline CDR1 and CDR2: MDHEN and SYDVKM. Trimming at V came to 5 bases and at J to 1 base, leaving 3 bases not matched to a gene. Healthy Caucasian individuals made up all the donors. Another study also made use of these data, one on yellow fever vaccine responses in identical twins. From that paper: Reportedly, the response of twins' T cells to the vaccine seemed partly convergent, partly personalized.

The sequence was collected from a woman aged 18-29 years in good health. The source material was PBMCs. This chain connects TRBV28 to TRBJ2-2, with 11 bases identical to TRBD1. In DNA form, the CDR3 reads TGTGCCAGCAGTGGGGACAGGGGGATGAACACCGGGGAGCTGTTTTTT. This sequence encodes CASSGDRGMNTGELFF.